These 2 T cell receptor beta chains share one sample of origin, sequenced in a study of blood T cell repertoires in COVID-19. Clones were read by immunoSEQ multiplex PCR, and TCRdb kept only the in-frame ones, dropping some. The sample lists more than 75,000 clones; about 88% were seen once. Sequencing used peripheral blood. The receptors were sampled from a man at least 80 years old with active or convalescent COVID-19.

This clone has just a few counts. The J gene is TRBJ2-7, the V gene TRBV4-2; possible D gene TRBD2, 5 bases. The CDR3 length is 16 residues. Germline CDR1 is LGHNA and CDR2 is YNFKEQ. The ends were cut back, 1 base at V and 2 bases at J, with 15 bases in the middle. CDR3 DNA sequence: TGTGCCAGCAGCCAAGCAGCGAGCGGAGCCCCCTACGAGCAGTACTTC. This sequence encodes CASSQAASGAPYEQYF.

DNA for the CDR3: TGTGCCAGCAGTATCGGGACAGGGCCATATGGCTACACCTTC. It is translated as CASSIGTGPYGYTF. The genes are TRBV28 and TRBJ1-2; 9 bases are shared with TRBD1. The germline V gene has CDR1 MDHEN and CDR2 SYDVKM. The CDR3 spans 14 residues. V lost 5 bases and J lost 5; bases outside the gene matches: 6.